This entry is about one TCR beta chain. Germline V lookup: CDR1 LGHNT, CDR2 FRNRAP. The CDR3 has 14 amino acids. V lost 0 bases and J lost 7, with 9 bases in between. The data were obtained in a study of blood T cell repertoires in COVID-19. About the study: Material from acute and convalescent COVID-19 was sourced from the United States, Italy and Spain.

Membership in each cohort depended on participant-reported clinical history. Original methodology: Reference gene primer amplification in the assay estimated nucleated cell counts. Clones were read by immunoSEQ multiplex PCR, and TCRdb kept only the in-frame ones, dropping some. That table furnishes V, J and clone size, whereas the DNA furnished D and trimming. The sample lists 210,000 or so clones; 87% were seen once. The chain uses TRBV12-5 and TRBJ2-2; tentative D call: TRBD1 (6 bases). This TCR was sampled from a man aged 25-45 years who had recovered from COVID-19. Sequenced: PBMCs or T cells enriched from blood (not recorded which). In nucleotides, the CDR3 is TGTGCTAGTGGTTTGGTACAGGGCGGCGGGGAGCTGTTTTTT. Protein: CASGLVQGGGELFF.